These 27 T cell receptor beta chains were all obtained from the same sample, sequenced in a study of blood T cell repertoires in COVID-19. Profiling relied on immunoSEQ multiplex PCR, and the TCRdb table lists in-frame clones only, not all of them. Here the sample spans about 220,000 clones, about 88% being singletons. Sequencing was performed on peripheral blood. The receptor set was obtained from a woman in her fifties or sixties with COVID-19, enrolled during active disease.

The rearrangement uses TRBV10-2 and TRBJ1-6; perhaps TRBD1 as D (5 bases). Trimming pared 6 bases from V and 3 bases from J, leaving 12 bases between. This CDR3 spans 15 amino acids. From germline, CDR1 is WSHSY and CDR2 SAAADI. CDR3 region: CASRSGQGYNSPLHF. In nucleotides, the CDR3 is TGCGCCAGCAGATCGGGTCAGGGCTATAATTCACCCCTCCACTTT.

The chain carries TRBV18 and TRBJ2-1, with 10 nucleotides matching TRBD1. V was pared by 5 bases and J by 6 bases, with 22 bases of the junction left unmatched. Germline values: CDR1 KGHSH, CDR2 LQKENI. CDR3 size: 20 residues. The CDR3 sequence: CASSFLTGGISRSTANEQFF. Written as DNA, the CDR3 is TGTGCCAGCTCATTTTTGACAGGGGGCATCTCTCGTTCGACTGCCAATGAGCAGTTCTTC.

V is TRBV5-4 and J is TRBJ2-3, with a weak D call TRBD2 (7 bases). Germline assignment: CDR1 SGHNT and CDR2 YYREEE (reference sequence). The length of the CDR3 is 16 residues. V was shortened by 0 bases and J by 5 bases, with 16 bases between the two germline ends. The CDR3 loop is CASSLGGGPGGDTQYF. The CDR3 bases are TGTGCCAGCAGCTTGGGCGGGGGCCCAGGCGGAGATACGCAGTATTTT.

The rearrangement uses TRBV5-1 and TRBJ2-7, with TRBD2 matching over 7 bases. Trimming cost V 7 bases and J 2 bases; bases outside gene matches: 15. The germline V gene has CDR1 SGHRS and CDR2 YFSETQ. CDR3 size: 16 residues. Here the CDR3 DNA reads TGCGCCAGCTCCGCCACTCGACTAGCAGGCACCTACGAGCAGTACTTC. It yields the protein CASSATRLAGTYEQYF.

V is TRBV6-1 and J is TRBJ2-7, with TRBD1 as a possible D gene (5 bases). This CDR3 region has 15 residues. Trimming took 1 base from V and 6 from J, leaving 16 bases between them. Germline V gene sequence: CDR1 MNHNS, CDR2 SASEGT. Written as DNA, the CDR3 is TGTGCCAGCAGTGAAGGCAGGGCGACGTTCGGCGAGCAGTACGTC. Amino acid sequence: CASSEGRATFGEQYV.

V gene TRBV12-3 or TRBV12-4 combines with J gene TRBJ2-7; 7 bases align to TRBD2. The ends lost 7 bases at V and 2 bases at J; junction bases unmatched: 5. The CDR3 sequence is 13 residues long. CDR3 in DNA: TGTGCCAGCAAAAGGGGAGGGCCCTACGAGCAGTACGTC. Protein: CASKRGGPYEQYV.

The rearrangement uses TRBV10-2 and TRBJ2-1; the match to TRBD2 covers 7 bases. This CDR3 comprises 12 residues. The J segment lost 12 bases and the V segment lost 3 bases, leaving 5 bases of the junction unmatched. Germline V lookup: CDR1 WSHSY, CDR2 SAAADI. DNA of the CDR3: TGCGCCAGCAGTGAATTCAGCGGGGTGCAGTTCTTC. This gives the protein CASSEFSGVQFF.

This rearrangement joins TRBV5-8 to TRBJ2-7; weak D call: TRBD2 (5 bases). Germline V CDR1 and CDR2: SGHTS, YDEGEE. This CDR3 is 15 amino acids long. Trimming shortened V by 3 bases and J by 3 bases, and 16 bases separated the two germline ends. This CDR3 reads CASSSGPSGGYEQYV. The CDR3, as DNA: TGTGCCAGCAGCTCCGGACCCTCCGGAGGCTACGAGCAGTACGTC.

This chain links TRBV28 with TRBJ1-1; 9 bases fit TRBD1. The CDR3 is made up of 14 amino acids. The V and J ends lost 7 bases and 1 base, in that order; junction bases with no gene match: 4. CDR1 is MDHEN and CDR2 is SYDVKM in the germline V gene. DNA of the CDR3: TGTGCCAGCATCCTGACAGGGGGGAACACTGAAGCTTTCTTT. It encodes CASILTGGNTEAFF. The whole variable domain, filled in from reference TRBV28 and TRBJ1-1, reads DVKVTQSSRYLVKRTGEKVFLECVQDMDHENMFWYRQDPGLGLRLIYFSYDVKMKEKGDIPEGYSVSREKKERFSLILESASTNQTSMYLCASILTGGNTEAFFGQGTRLTVV.

This clone was observed a few times. The chain has TRBV7-8 and TRBJ1-1; D is undetermined. Germline CDR1 SGHVS, CDR2 FQNEAQ. V was clipped by 1 base and J by 0 bases, with 9 bases between them. CDR3 length: 15 amino acids. The CDR3 loop is CASSLGEAMNTEAFF. The DNA of the CDR3 is TGTGCCAGCAGCTTAGGGGAGGCAATGAACACTGAAGCTTTCTTT.

The rearrangement uses TRBV7-3 and TRBJ2-3; 9 bases are a match to TRBD2. Germline loops: CDR1 SGHTA, CDR2 FQGTGA. V dropped 5 bases and J dropped 3; count of bases not matched to a gene: 12. This CDR3 has 17 residues. Here the CDR3 reads CASSLHGAGGGTDTQYF. CDR3 DNA sequence: TGTGCCAGCAGCCTCCATGGAGCGGGGGGAGGGACAGATACGCAGTATTTT.

This clone has more than one count but fewer than ten. This chain uses TRBV7-9 with TRBJ2-2; D remains unclear. The CDR3 covers 12 residues. Germline CDR1 is SEHNR and CDR2 is FQNEAQ (reference sequence). V lost 5 bases, J lost 6 bases, and 7 bases lay in between. In DNA, the CDR3 is TGTGCCAGCAGCCTCGTTCCCGGGGAGCTGTTTTTT. Residues: CASSLVPGELFF.

This chain joins TRBV28 and TRBJ1-4; maybe TRBD1 (5 bases). V was clipped by 9 bases and J by 7 bases, with 18 bases between them. This CDR3 region has 14 residues. Germline CDR1 reads MDHEN; CDR2 reads SYDVKM. CDR3 amino acids: CASYYRREGEKLFF. The CDR3 coding sequence is TGTGCCAGTTACTACAGGAGGGAAGGTGAAAAACTGTTTTTT. Together with reference TRBV28 and TRBJ1-4, the CDR3 gives the full variable domain: DVKVTQSSRYLVKRTGEKVFLECVQDMDHENMFWYRQDPGLGLRLIYFSYDVKMKEKGDIPEGYSVSREKKERFSLILESASTNQTSMYLCASYYRREGEKLFFGSGTQLSVL.

The V gene is TRBV28, the J gene TRBJ1-1; TRBD1 matches at 8 bases. The ends lost 8 bases at V and 11 bases at J; junction bases unmatched: 10. The CDR3 runs 12 residues. Germline CDR1 is MDHEN and CDR2 is SYDVKM. DNA of the CDR3: TGTGCCAGCTCGACCGGGACAGGTGAGGCTTTCTTT. This sequence encodes CASSTGTGEAFF.

The CDR3 DNA sequence: TGCGCCAGCAGCTTGGCGGTAGCGGGGCACCAAGAGACCCAGTACTTC. This sequence encodes CASSLAVAGHQETQYF. This sequence joins TRBV5-1 and TRBJ2-5; 8 bases line up with TRBD2. This CDR3 has 16 amino acids. Unmatched junction bases numbered 4, after V lost 0 bases and J lost 0 bases. Germline V gene lookup returns CDR1 SGHRS and CDR2 YFSETQ.

The chain is built from TRBV5-1 and TRBJ2-3, with 8 bases that match TRBD2. Losses at the gene ends were 0 bases for V and 5 bases for J; bases not matched to a gene: 8. This CDR3 spans 16 amino acids. CDR1 SGHRS and CDR2 YFSETQ come from the germline V gene. CDR3 DNA sequence: TGCGCCAGCAGCTTGGGGAGCGGGGGTTTAGGAGATACGCAGTATTTT. As protein: CASSLGSGGLGDTQYF.

The chain has TRBV5-1 and TRBJ2-7; TRBD2 matches 8 bases. Unmatched junction bases numbered 7, after V lost 0 bases and J lost 2 bases. Germline CDR1 and CDR2: SGHRS and YFSETQ. CDR3 length equals 16 residues. The CDR3 protein is CASSLGKRGPTYEQYF. DNA of the CDR3: TGCGCCAGCAGCTTGGGGAAGCGGGGGCCGACCTACGAGCAGTACTTC.

V gene TRBV5-4 combines with J gene TRBJ2-4; no reliable D call. The germline gives CDR1 SGHNT, CDR2 YYREEE (reference sequence). The germline V and J ends were trimmed by 5 bases and 5 bases, with 11 bases remaining between them. CDR3 length equals 13 residues. CDR3 in amino acids: CASRTRQENIQYF. The CDR3 DNA is TGTGCCAGCAGAACTCGACAAGAAAACATTCAGTACTTC.

This chain joins TRBV9 and TRBJ1-1; 7 nucleotides line up with TRBD1. This CDR3 is built from 13 residues. Germline values: CDR1 SGDLS, CDR2 YYNGEE. V shed 0 bases, J shed 14 bases, and the junction held 10 bases outside the gene matches. CDR3 nucleotides: TGTGCCAGCAGCGTAGGTCTGAGACAGGGTGCCTTCTTT. This gives the protein CASSVGLRQGAFF.

This rearrangement joins TRBV19 to TRBJ2-7, with TRBD2 as a possible D gene (5 bases). Germline values: CDR1 LNHDA, CDR2 SQIVND (reference sequence). Deletions cut 9 bases from V and 2 bases from J, with 5 bases between. The CDR3 runs to 10 residues. DNA of the CDR3: TGTGCCAGCGGGACCTACGAGCAGTACTTC. Its protein is CASGTYEQYF.

The J gene is TRBJ2-1, the V gene TRBV19, with D maybe TRBD1 (6 bases). The CDR3 contains 16 residues. Trimming removed 5 bases at V and 0 bases at J, with 14 bases between. Germline V gene sequence: CDR1 LNHDA, CDR2 SQIVND (reference sequence). CDR3 sequence (DNA): TGTGCCAGTAGTTCGGACAGCCTTAGCTCCTACAATGAGCAGTTCTTC. Its translation is CASSSDSLSSYNEQFF.

The chain joins TRBV4-1 to TRBJ2-7; D call uncertain. Germline V lookup: CDR1 MGHRA, CDR2 YSYEKL. V lost 0 bases and J 4 bases, leaving 13 bases between the germline ends. This CDR3 comprises 15 residues. CDR3 nucleotides: TGCGCCAGCAGCCAAGATATAACAGAAAAGTACGAGCAGTACGTC. This translates into CASSQDITEKYEQYV.

The rearrangement joins TRBV21-1 to TRBJ1-2; the DNA was not compared with TRBD1, the D call given in the table. TRBV21-1 is a listed pseudogene. The CDR3 spans 16 residues. CDR3 nucleotides: TGTGCCAGCAGCGATCATTCAGGGGGCGCAGGTTATGGCTACACCTTC. It is translated as CASSDHSGGAGYGYTF.

V usage is TRBV5-1 and J usage is TRBJ2-7; the D gene is possibly TRBD1 (6 bases). V was pared by 0 bases and J by 0 bases, with 10 bases between. Germline V lookup: CDR1 SGHRS, CDR2 YFSETQ. The CDR3 sequence is 15 residues long. As DNA, the CDR3 is TGCGCCAGCAGCTTGGAAAGGACAGCCTCCTACGAGCAGTACTTC. Its translation is CASSLERTASYEQYF. Looking up the rest from reference TRBV5-1 and TRBJ2-7 gives the full variable domain: KAGVTQTPRYLIKTRGQQVTLSCSPISGHRSVSWYQQTPGQGLQFLFEYFSETQRNKGNFPGRFSGRQFSNSRSEMNVSTLELGDSALYLCASSLERTASYEQYFGPGTRLTVT.

The gene calls are TRBV5-1 and TRBJ2-1, with TRBD1 matching 10 bases. V dropped 7 bases and J dropped 6; count of bases not matched to a gene: 10. This CDR3 is 15 amino acids long. Germline CDR1 reads SGHRS; CDR2 reads YFSETQ. The CDR3 DNA follows: TGCGCCAGCCGAACGACAGGGGGCGCTTTCAATGAGCAGTTCTTC. This codes for CASRTTGGAFNEQFF.

This chain joins TRBV24-1 and TRBJ2-5; 9 positions match TRBD2. V trimming: 3 bases; J trimming: 5 bases; junction bases outside the gene matches: 9. CDR1 and CDR2 from the germline V gene are KGHDR and SFDVKD. The CDR3 is 16 residues long. This CDR3 is CATSDPGAGGAETQYF. Written as DNA, the CDR3 is TGTGCCACCAGTGATCCCGGAGCGGGGGGAGCGGAGACCCAGTACTTC.

The rearrangement joins TRBV11-3 to TRBJ2-1, with TRBD2 matching over 9 bases. Per the germline V gene, CDR1 is SGHNT and CDR2 is YENEEA. V trimming: 0 bases; J trimming: 8 bases; junction bases outside the gene matches: 8. This CDR3 is 16 amino acids long. CDR3 region: CASSLDRRGGPYEQFF. CDR3 nucleotides: TGTGCCAGCAGCTTAGATAGGCGGGGGGGCCCCTATGAGCAGTTCTTC. The full variable domain, completed using reference TRBV11-3 and TRBJ2-1, is EAGVVQSPRYKIIEKKQPVAFWCNPISGHNTLYWYLQNLGQGPELLIRYENEEAVDDSQLPKDRFSAERLKGVDSTLKIQPAELGDSAVYLCASSLDRRGGPYEQFFGPGTRLTVL.